These 23 T cell receptor beta chains came from one sample sequenced in a study of T cell repertoires in cytomegalovirus infection. For these TCRs, the target antigens are not known. Using its own MiXCR run on the reads, TCRdb lists one record per CDR3 protein. This sample has hundreds of thousands of distinct CDR3 sequences; around 29% occur once, and the top ten carry 11% to 15%. The sequencing here drew on cultured CD8+ T cells from PBMCs, taken from culture after CMV antigen stimulation. Receptors originate from a human donor in good health (CMV status not recorded). Some clones in this sample may be carry-over from other donors' samples.

In this sample, this clonotype turned up a few times. V and J are TRBV6-1 and TRBJ2-1; TRBD1 might be the D (5 bases). Per germline, CDR1 MNHNS and CDR2 SASEGT. The CDR3 sequence is 13 residues long. V was cut by 4 bases and J by 4 bases, with 8 bases left in between. The CDR3 spells CASSVNRYNEQFF. DNA for the CDR3: TGTGCCAGCAGTGTCAACAGGTACAATGAGCAGTTCTTC.

V usage is TRBV2 and J usage is TRBJ2-5; either TRBD1 or TRBD2 may fit D (5 bases each). V gave up 4 bases and J gave up 5 bases, with 8 bases separating them. From germline, CDR1 is SNHLY and CDR2 FYNNEI. The CDR3 totals 12 residues. CDR3 loop: CASSGDLETQYF. As DNA, the CDR3 is TGTGCCAGCAGTGGGGACCTCGAGACCCAGTACTTC. Full variable domain (remainder filled in from reference TRBV2 and TRBJ2-5): EPEVTQTPSHQVTQMGQEVILRCVPISNHLYFYWYRQILGQKVEFLVSFYNNEISEKSEIFDDQFSVERPDGSNFTLKIRSTKLEDSAMYFCASSGDLETQYFGPGTRLLVL.

This clonotype was counted between two and nine times. The V gene is TRBV7-9, the J gene TRBJ2-5; D is unresolved. CDR1 and CDR2 from the germline V gene are SEHNR and FQNEAQ (reference sequence). V lost 5 bases to trimming and J lost 2 bases, with 12 bases between them. The length of the CDR3 is 14 residues. The CDR3: CASSPRLMQETQYF. In DNA, the CDR3 is TGTGCCAGCAGCCCCCGGCTGATGCAAGAGACCCAGTACTTC.

The chain has TRBV9 and TRBJ2-1, with D tentatively TRBD2 (7 bases). CDR1 and CDR2 (germline): SGDLS, YYNGEE. The CDR3 extends over 15 amino acids. V was pared by 0 bases and J by 9 bases, with 16 bases between. CDR3 sequence: CASSVEGGAGGEQFF. DNA for the CDR3: TGTGCCAGCAGCGTAGAGGGGGGGGCCGGGGGTGAGCAGTTCTTC. The whole variable domain, filled in from reference TRBV9 and TRBJ2-1, reads DSGVTQTPKHLITATGQRVTLRCSPRSGDLSVYWYQQSLDQGLQFLIQYYNGEERAKGNILERFSAQQFPDLHSELNLSSLELGDSALYFCASSVEGGAGGEQFFGPGTRLTVL.

This clonotype was counted many times. This chain joins TRBV7-2 and TRBJ1-2; 7 bases are a match to TRBD1. Trimming removed 5 bases from V and 4 bases from J; junction bases left unmatched: 10. The CDR3 has 15 amino acids. The germline CDR1 and CDR2 sequences are SGHTA and FQGNSA. CDR3 loop: CASSDRDSKPYGYTF. Here the CDR3 DNA reads TGTGCCAGCAGCGACCGGGACAGCAAACCCTATGGCTACACCTTC.

Ten or more counts support this clonotype. The chain recombines TRBV7-2 with TRBJ1-1, with 7 bases aligning to TRBD1. Unmatched junction bases numbered 9, after V lost 1 base and J lost 1 base. Germline assignment: CDR1 SGHTA and CDR2 FQGNSA. The length of the CDR3 is 17 residues. Here the CDR3 reads CASSLEPGGMWNTEAFF. The CDR3 coding sequence is TGTGCCAGCAGCTTAGAGCCAGGGGGGATGTGGAACACTGAAGCTTTCTTT.

The chain has TRBV6-4 and TRBJ2-1; the match to TRBD1 covers 7 bases. The J segment lost 6 bases and the V segment lost 6 bases, leaving 20 bases of the junction unmatched. Germline CDR1 and CDR2: MRHNA and SNTAGT. CDR3 length: 18 residues. CDR3 DNA: TGTGCCAGCAGCCCCGTCCTGTTAGACAGGGTGCATGTCAATGAGCAGTTCTTC. Amino acid sequence: CASSPVLLDRVHVNEQFF.

This clonotype was seen a few times. This chain uses TRBV4-1 with TRBJ2-7; the match to TRBD2 covers 7 bases. V lost 1 base to trimming and J lost 1 base; unmatched junction nucleotides: 10. From germline, CDR1 is MGHRA and CDR2 YSYEKL. The CDR3 has 17 amino acids. In DNA, the CDR3 is TGCGCCAGCAGCCAAGCTCCGGGAGGAACAGCATCCTACGAGCAGTACGTC. Translated, it gives CASSQAPGGTASYEQYV.

This chain connects TRBV28 to TRBJ2-6; D remains unclear. This CDR3 spans 12 amino acids. V gave up 6 bases and J gave up 5 bases, with 5 bases separating them. Germline assignment: CDR1 MDHEN and CDR2 SYDVKM. The CDR3 protein is CASRGRANVLTF. CDR3 coding DNA: TGTGCCAGCAGAGGTAGGGCCAACGTCCTGACTTTC. Using reference TRBV28 and TRBJ2-6 for the parts outside the CDR3, the full variable domain is DVKVTQSSRYLVKRTGEKVFLECVQDMDHENMFWYRQDPGLGLRLIYFSYDVKMKEKGDIPEGYSVSREKKERFSLILESASTNQTSMYLCASRGRANVLTFGAGSRLTVL.

The chain joins TRBV4-1 to TRBJ2-7, with unresolved D. The ends were cut back, 1 base at V and 2 bases at J, with 9 bases in the middle. Germline V lookup: CDR1 MGHRA, CDR2 YSYEKL. CDR3 size: 14 residues. This CDR3 reads CASSQARTTYEQYF. The CDR3 DNA reads as TGCGCCAGCAGCCAAGCAAGGACCACCTACGAGCAGTACTTC.

V gene TRBV19 combines with J gene TRBJ2-7; TRBD1 is a possible D gene (5 bases). V gave up 3 bases and J gave up 5 bases, with 11 bases separating them. The CDR3 has 13 residues. Germline CDR1 reads LNHDA; CDR2 reads SQIVND (reference sequence). CDR3 loop: CASSMSRVNEQYF. The CDR3 bases are TGTGCCAGTAGTATGTCCAGGGTGAACGAGCAGTACTTC.

V is TRBV6-5 and J is TRBJ2-1; D could derive from TRBD1 or TRBD2 (6 bases each). The V gene lost 6 bases and the J gene lost 0 bases, with 12 bases spanning the gap. The CDR3 has 15 residues. The germline gives CDR1 MNHEY, CDR2 SVGAGI. For the CDR3, the DNA is TGTGCCAGCAGCGCCGGGGGCAACTCCTACAATGAGCAGTTCTTC. This translates into CASSAGGNSYNEQFF.

The chain combines TRBV11-3 with TRBJ2-1; 9 bases fit TRBD1. J gave up 4 bases and V 5 bases, and 9 bases lay outside the gene matches. Germline CDR1 SGHNT, CDR2 YENEEA. The CDR3 has 16 amino acids. As DNA, the CDR3 is TGTGCCAGCAGCCCTTGGACAGGGGCACTATACAATGAGCAGTTCTTC. It encodes CASSPWTGALYNEQFF.

At least ten counts were recorded for this clonotype. V usage is TRBV7-6 and J usage is TRBJ1-5; D perhaps matches TRBD1 (5 bases). Trimming pared 2 bases from V and 6 bases from J, leaving 11 bases between. This CDR3 spans 14 amino acids. Germline V lookup: CDR1 SGHVS, CDR2 FNYEAQ. DNA for the CDR3: TGTGCCAGCAGCTTAAAGGGGAGAGGTCAGCCCCAGCATTTT. Translating gives CASSLKGRGQPQHF.

The sample holds a few counts of this clonotype. The chain's CDR3 is CASRATGDETQYF. CDR3 sequence (DNA): TGTGCCAGCAGAGCGACAGGGGACGAGACCCAGTACTTC. The rearrangement joins TRBV9 to TRBJ2-5; 8 bases fit TRBD1. The V gene end was trimmed by 5 bases and the J gene end by 5 bases; junction bases not matched to a gene: 5. The CDR3 runs 13 residues. Germline CDR1 and CDR2: SGDLS and YYNGEE.

This clonotype was seen only a few times. The rearrangement joins TRBV5-4 to TRBJ2-7; tentatively, D is TRBD1 or TRBD2 (6 bases each). The length of the CDR3 is 16 residues. The germline V gene encodes CDR1 SGHNT and CDR2 YYREEE (reference sequence). V lost 4 bases and J 2 bases, leaving 19 bases between the germline ends. CDR3 coding DNA: TGTGCCAGCAGCCCCTCGCCGGGGGACACCGCCTACGAGCAGTACTTC. It specifies CASSPSPGDTAYEQYF.

The table lists this clonotype with many counts. V usage is TRBV5-1 and J usage is TRBJ2-1, with D maybe TRBD1 (6 bases). This CDR3 has 17 amino acids. Trimming removed 0 bases at V and 0 bases at J, with 13 bases between. Germline V gene lookup returns CDR1 SGHRS and CDR2 YFSETQ. The CDR3 coding sequence is TGCGCCAGCAGCTTGGAAGGTCAGGGGAGCTCCTACAATGAGCAGTTCTTC. As protein: CASSLEGQGSSYNEQFF.

The V gene is TRBV6-2 or TRBV6-3, the J gene TRBJ2-1; D is uncertain. With 2 bases removed from V and 6 bases from J, the gap between germline ends came to 17 bases. Germline V gene lookup returns CDR1 MNHEY and CDR2 SVGEGT. The CDR3 has 16 residues. This chain's CDR3 is CASSYPSVTGRNEQFF. DNA of the CDR3: TGTGCCAGCAGTTACCCCAGCGTTACCGGACGCAATGAGCAGTTCTTC.

This clonotype came up a few times. The chain carries TRBV5-1 and TRBJ2-7, with a weak D call TRBD1 (5 bases). Germline values: CDR1 SGHRS, CDR2 YFSETQ. The CDR3 is 16 residues long. Trimming removed 0 bases at V and 0 bases at J, with 13 bases between. The CDR3 DNA follows: TGCGCCAGCAGCTTGGGAAGGGGCGCTTACTCCTACGAGCAGTACTTC. This gives the protein CASSLGRGAYSYEQYF. The variable domain in full, with the rest retrieved from reference TRBV5-1 and TRBJ2-7, is KAGVTQTPRYLIKTRGQQVTLSCSPISGHRSVSWYQQTPGQGLQFLFEYFSETQRNKGNFPGRFSGRQFSNSRSEMNVSTLELGDSALYLCASSLGRGAYSYEQYFGPGTRLTVT.

In regard to this clonotype: A much larger clone lies a single base off, so this may be a read error. The V and J genes are TRBV7-6 and TRBJ2-3, with D perhaps matching TRBD1 or TRBD2 (5 bases each). The germline gives CDR1 SGHVS, CDR2 FNYEAQ. The CDR3 covers 14 residues. Here the CDR3 reads CVSTQRGRSDTQYF. The CDR3 DNA sequence: TGTGTCAGCACCCAACGGGGCAGATCAGATACGCAGTATTTT.

This clonotype has only a few counts. V and J are TRBV7-9 and TRBJ2-3, with 9 bases lining up with TRBD2. Germline V gives CDR1 SEHNR, CDR2 FQNEAQ (reference sequence). This CDR3 has 13 residues. The V segment lost 5 bases and the J segment 6 bases; nucleotides outside the gene matches: 3. CDR3 loop: CASSRTSVDTQYF. The CDR3 bases are TGTGCCAGCAGCCGGACTAGCGTGGATACGCAGTATTTT.

The chain links TRBV24-1 to TRBJ1-5, with D possibly matching TRBD1 (6 bases). The V end was cut by 6 bases, the J end by 6 bases, with 11 bases between. The V gene's germline CDR1 is KGHDR and CDR2 SFDVKD. The CDR3 consists of 13 residues. CDR3 sequence: CATSWGQGQPQHF. The CDR3 coding sequence is TGTGCCACCAGTTGGGGGCAAGGTCAGCCCCAGCATTTT.

This clonotype occurred once. The rearrangement uses TRBV10-3 and TRBJ2-5, with a possible D match to TRBD1 (6 bases). Germline V gene lookup returns CDR1 ENHRY and CDR2 SYGVKD. Trimming took 8 bases from V and 9 from J, leaving 13 bases between them. The CDR3 sequence is 11 residues long. DNA of the CDR3: TGTGCCATCGGCGTTACAGGGTCCCAGTACTTC. It codes for CAIGVTGSQYF.